The 19 T cell receptor beta chains below were found in one sample sequenced in a study of blood T cell repertoires in COVID-19. Data came from immunoSEQ multiplex PCR; TCRdb stores just in-frame clones and leaves some out. The top ten hold over 2% of the sample, which has around 260,000 clones, 87% seen once. The sample taken for sequencing was peripheral blood. The receptors were gathered from a woman aged 50 to 65 with acute or convalescent COVID-19.

The rearrangement uses TRBV30 and TRBJ1-1; TRBD1 might be the D (6 bases). Germline V gives CDR1 GTSNPN, CDR2 SVGIG (reference sequence). V lost 6 bases and J 1 base, leaving 15 bases between the germline ends. The CDR3 loop spans 14 amino acids. The CDR3 protein is CACLRAGANTEAFF. The CDR3 DNA is TGTGCCTGCCTTAGGGCGGGGGCGAACACTGAAGCTTTCTTT.

The chain couples TRBV19 to TRBJ2-1, with 7 nucleotides matching TRBD2. V dropped 3 bases and J dropped 8; count of bases not matched to a gene: 10. CDR3 length equals 15 residues. From germline, CDR1 is LNHDA and CDR2 SQIVND (reference sequence). CDR3 region: CASSIPSGTSDEQFF. CDR3 in DNA: TGTGCCAGTAGTATCCCCAGCGGGACGAGCGATGAGCAGTTCTTC.

This clone came up a few times. The chain has TRBV7-9 and TRBJ2-1; TRBD2 matches at 12 bases. The CDR3 runs 16 residues. CDR1 SEHNR and CDR2 FQNEAQ come from the germline V gene (reference sequence). Trimming took 0 bases from V and 4 from J; bases not matched to a gene: 1. In DNA form, the CDR3 reads TGTGCCAGCAGCTTAGCGACTAGCGGGGGTTACAATGAGCAGTTCTTC. Its translation is CASSLATSGGYNEQFF.

The chain employs TRBV11-2 and TRBJ2-3; 7 positions match TRBD2. The germline CDR1 and CDR2 sequences are SGHAT and FQNNGV. The CDR3 is made up of 15 amino acids. With 0 bases clipped from V and 2 bases from J, the junction kept 2 bases outside the gene matches. CDR3 sequence: CASSLDAGVTDTQYF. The CDR3 DNA reads as TGTGCCAGCAGCTTAGATGCGGGGGTCACAGATACGCAGTATTTT.

The chain joins TRBV2 to TRBJ1-1, with 8 nucleotides matching TRBD1. V lost 2 bases, J lost 1 base, and 3 bases stayed unmatched. Germline lookup yields CDR1 SNHLY and CDR2 FYNNEI. The CDR3 has 15 amino acids. CDR3 residues: CASSEPGQANTEAFF. The CDR3 bases are TGTGCCAGCAGTGAACCGGGACAGGCGAACACTGAAGCTTTCTTT.

This chain joins TRBV9 and TRBJ1-4; 11 bases match TRBD1. The CDR3 covers 15 residues. In germline, CDR1 is SGDLS, CDR2 YYNGEE. The V and J ends lost 5 bases and 4 bases, in that order; junction bases with no gene match: 4. In nucleotides, the CDR3 is TGTGCCAGCAGAAAGGGACAGGGGGTTAATGAAAAACTGTTTTTT. Its protein is CASRKGQGVNEKLFF.

This clone was seen more than once but under ten times. The rearrangement links TRBV10-3 to TRBJ2-5; D perhaps matches TRBD2 (6 bases). The germline gives CDR1 ENHRY, CDR2 SYGVKD. V was shortened by 3 bases and J by 4 bases, with 12 bases between the two germline ends. CDR3 length: 14 amino acids. Here the CDR3 reads CAISDGGNPETQYF. In DNA form, the CDR3 reads TGTGCCATCAGTGACGGGGGTAACCCAGAGACCCAGTACTTC.

The CDR3, as DNA: TGTGCCAGCAGTTTCGAGGGAGGGACCTACGAGCAGTACTTC. It yields the protein CASSFEGGTYEQYF. V and J are TRBV28 and TRBJ2-7; 7 bases map to TRBD2. CDR1 MDHEN and CDR2 SYDVKM come from the germline V gene. This CDR3 is 14 amino acids long. Trimming cost V 3 bases and J 2 bases; bases outside gene matches: 4.

The genes are TRBV7-2 and TRBJ1-1; unclear D gene. Germline V gene sequence: CDR1 SGHTA, CDR2 FQGNSA. The ends were cut back, 2 bases at V and 3 bases at J, with 10 bases in the middle. This CDR3 has 14 amino acids. CDR3 loop: CASSLSWGDTEAFF. As DNA, the CDR3 is TGTGCCAGCAGCTTATCGTGGGGAGACACTGAAGCTTTCTTT.

V gene TRBV28 combines with J gene TRBJ2-7; a weak D match, TRBD1 (5 bases). Per germline, CDR1 MDHEN and CDR2 SYDVKM. The length of the CDR3 is 14 residues. The V end was cut by 5 bases, the J end by 4 bases, with 15 bases between. The chain's CDR3 is CASSPSTEIYEQYF. The CDR3 DNA follows: TGTGCCAGCAGTCCCTCGACAGAGATTTACGAGCAGTACTTC.

The chain couples TRBV12-3 or TRBV12-4 to TRBJ1-2; the match to TRBD1 covers 8 bases. The CDR3 sequence is 13 residues long. Unmatched junction bases numbered 6, after V lost 4 bases and J lost 8 bases. CDR3 protein: CASSSTGGRGYTF. DNA for the CDR3: TGTGCCAGCAGTTCTACAGGGGGTAGGGGCTACACCTTC.

This sequence joins TRBV6-1 and TRBJ2-1, with 9 bases matching TRBD1. The germline V gene encodes CDR1 MNHNS and CDR2 SASEGT. The CDR3 contains 15 residues. With V trimmed by 2 bases and J by 9 bases, 8 bases remained unmatched. The CDR3 bases are TGTGCCAGCAGTGAAAGATCGGGACAGGGCTCTGAGCAGTTCTTC. The encoded protein is CASSERSGQGSEQFF.

This chain links TRBV24-1 with TRBJ2-3; 10 bases map to TRBD2. The V gene end was trimmed by 5 bases and the J gene end by 5 bases; junction bases not matched to a gene: 6. This CDR3 is built from 15 residues. CDR1 KGHDR and CDR2 SFDVKD come from the germline V gene. The CDR3 sequence: CATSAASGRGDTQYF. CDR3 in DNA: TGTGCCACCAGTGCGGCTAGCGGGAGAGGAGATACGCAGTATTTT.

The sample holds a few counts of this clone. The CDR3: CASSPLASSTDTQYF. DNA of the CDR3: TGTGCCAGCAGCCCACTAGCGAGCAGCACAGATACGCAGTATTTT. The J gene is TRBJ2-3, the V gene TRBV7-3; 7 bases are shared with TRBD2. The CDR3 totals 15 residues. CDR1 and CDR2 from the germline V gene are SGHTA and FQGTGA. Germline trimming cut 5 bases from V and 0 bases from J; bases unmatched to any gene: 5.

This clone was counted a few times. No DNA is shown, since the ends of the CDR3 on it are uncertain; the CDR3 is the one TCRdb lists. The chain employs TRBV2 and TRBJ1-4. CDR1 is SNHLY and CDR2 is FYNNEI in the germline V gene. Counting both end residues, the CDR3 totals 21 amino acids. CDR3 amino acids: CRRLSSVPADLFSFTNEKLFF.

This clone was found a few times. This chain uses TRBV2 with TRBJ1-2, with 8 bases lining up with TRBD1. Per germline, CDR1 SNHLY and CDR2 FYNNEI. The CDR3 has 13 residues. The trim removed 7 bases at V and 2 bases at J, leaving 3 bases unmatched. Here the CDR3 DNA reads TGTGCCAGCATCGGGACAGGAAACTATGGCTACACCTTC. It specifies CASIGTGNYGYTF.

This sequence joins TRBV5-1 and TRBJ2-3, with TRBD2 identical over 13 bases. Germline V gene lookup returns CDR1 SGHRS and CDR2 YFSETQ. The CDR3 is 16 residues long. V shed 2 bases, J shed 1 base, and the junction held 1 base outside the gene matches. The chain's CDR3 is CASSLLAGGGTDTQYF. The CDR3 DNA sequence: TGCGCCAGCAGCTTACTAGCGGGAGGGGGCACAGATACGCAGTATTTT.

The chain joins TRBV4-2 to TRBJ1-6, with D maybe TRBD1 (6 bases). CDR1 is LGHNA, CDR2 YNFKEQ, per germline. Trimming removed 4 bases at V and 0 bases at J, with 10 bases between. The CDR3 length is 16 residues. CDR3 nucleotides: TGTGCCAGCAGCCTCAGAGGGGGCTCCTATAATTCACCCCTCCACTTT. As protein: CASSLRGGSYNSPLHF.

This chain uses TRBV28 with TRBJ1-4; TRBD1 matches at 10 bases. Germline V gene lookup returns CDR1 MDHEN and CDR2 SYDVKM. The CDR3 length is 15 residues. J gave up 7 bases and V 5 bases, and 7 bases lay outside the gene matches. CDR3: CASSQMTGGGEKLFF. CDR3 DNA sequence: TGTGCCAGCAGTCAAATGACAGGGGGCGGTGAAAAACTGTTTTTT.